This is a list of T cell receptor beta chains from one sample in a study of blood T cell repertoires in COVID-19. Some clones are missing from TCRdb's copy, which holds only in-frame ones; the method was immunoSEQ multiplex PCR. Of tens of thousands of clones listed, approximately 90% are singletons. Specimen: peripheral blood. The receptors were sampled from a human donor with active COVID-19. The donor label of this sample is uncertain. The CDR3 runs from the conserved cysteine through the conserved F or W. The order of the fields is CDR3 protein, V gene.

CDR3 protein: CASSRRTGFTDTQYF; V gene: TRBV14
CDR3 protein: CASSLPGGGGYTF; V gene: TRBV5-4
CDR3 protein: CASSLGVYNEQFF; V gene: TRBV5-1
CDR3 protein: CASGASGSTDTQYF; V gene: TRBV3-1/TRBV3-2
CDR3 protein: CASSLNGGVDEQYF; V gene: TRBV7-9
CDR3 protein: CASSISGTSDAGELFF; V gene: TRBV19
CDR3 protein: CASRERPGTSKAYEQYF; V gene: TRBV6-1
CDR3 protein: CASSGSTVMNTEAFF; V gene: TRBV5-5
CDR3 protein: CAISDPPGQGLWETQYF; V gene: TRBV10-3
CDR3 protein: CASSQGAGAPDTQYF; V gene: TRBV4-2
CDR3 protein: CSVEEADRDSGEQYF; V gene: TRBV29-1
CDR3 protein: CASSIDGTTKNIQYF; V gene: TRBV19
CDR3 protein: CASSLGGGYTDTQYF; V gene: TRBV4-1
CDR3 protein: CASSTGERGYTF; V gene: TRBV6-6
CDR3 protein: CASSQRIRDNGYTF; V gene: TRBV3-1/TRBV3-2
CDR3 protein: CASSITGGTYEQYF; V gene: TRBV19
CDR3 protein: CASSSAGTASRNTIYF; V gene: TRBV5-1
CDR3 protein: CAISLQGAGANVLTF; V gene: TRBV10-3
CDR3 protein: CASSAADTEAFF; V gene: TRBV5-1
CDR3 protein: CATSRDRGASQPQHF; V gene: TRBV15
CDR3 protein: CASSLLGTYEQYF; V gene: TRBV18
CDR3 protein: CASRLADPGTDTQYF; V gene: TRBV7-8
CDR3 protein: CASSPPGQQNEKLFF; V gene: TRBV18
CDR3 protein: CTSSQDCSGGRPGHNEQFF; V gene: TRBV1
CDR3 protein: CASSRDGQGQDQPQHF; V gene: TRBV4-2
CDR3 protein: CASSEWEISGYTF; V gene: TRBV25-1
CDR3 protein: CASSQDRSGRGELFF; V gene: TRBV4-1
CDR3 protein: CASSLSGGGSYEQYF; V gene: TRBV7-9
CDR3 protein: CASSLASSGGYYEQYF; V gene: TRBV7-9
CDR3 protein: CAITPGQGKETQYF; V gene: TRBV10-3
CDR3 protein: CASRRGQNQPQHF; V gene: TRBV6-5
CDR3 protein: CASRSTGSNEKLFF; V gene: TRBV28
CDR3 protein: CASSQVAGTSGYYEQYF; V gene: TRBV4-2
CDR3 protein: CASSQVRSSYEQYF; V gene: TRBV3-1/TRBV3-2
CDR3 protein: CATSDFWVGQITDTQYF; V gene: TRBV24-1
CDR3 protein: CASSLVPGQAKNIQYF; V gene: TRBV7-9
CDR3 protein: CASRPGTGSQAFF; V gene: TRBV5-1
CDR3 protein: CAIIIPKPTGEDSGNTIYF; V gene: TRBV10-3
CDR3 protein: CASSPQSGGTDTQYF; V gene: TRBV3-1/TRBV3-2
CDR3 protein: CASSQSARGSNNEQFF; V gene: TRBV23-1
CDR3 protein: CATSLGQGADDEQFF; V gene: TRBV24-1
CDR3 protein: CASSLGLAGLTDTQYF; V gene: TRBV7-2
CDR3 protein: CRTGDNYGYTF; V gene: TRBV18
CDR3 protein: CASSTPQGTQYF; V gene: TRBV19
CDR3 protein: CASSQPADGSDNGKLFF; V gene: TRBV3-1/TRBV3-2
CDR3 protein: CASSMQGQDGEQFF; V gene: TRBV19
CDR3 protein: CASRKEGYTEAFF; V gene: TRBV19
CDR3 protein: CASSLQGYEQYF; V gene: TRBV27
CDR3 protein: CASSSTGNTEAFF; V gene: TRBV5-1
CDR3 protein: CASSQAADTQYF; V gene: TRBV4-2
CDR3 protein: CASSLGAGKETQYF; V gene: TRBV6-6
CDR3 protein: CASSIRGGWDEQFF; V gene: TRBV28
CDR3 protein: CASKALGQGRSEAFF; V gene: TRBV6-5
CDR3 protein: CASTEGSGGAREIEETQYF; V gene: TRBV6-4
CDR3 protein: CAISALKGAGNIQYF; V gene: TRBV10-3
CDR3 protein: CASSQDLDRDRELDEQFF; V gene: TRBV14
CDR3 protein: CATTEDPAEPTQYF; V gene: TRBV5-1
CDR3 protein: CASSDSFGTGNTNYGYTF; V gene: TRBV2
CDR3 protein: CASSLNPRDRGNTIYF; V gene: TRBV7-2
CDR3 protein: CASSPRTAGYGYTF; V gene: TRBV7-8